Sequencing of this T cell receptor (beta chain) was carried out in a study of T cell repertoires in cytomegalovirus infection. About the research overall: TCR beta signatures that were public indicated CMV infection and matching HLA type. General study results and limits: CMV-specific HLA-C-restricted TCR beta clonotypes dominated the ex vivo response.

TCRdb re-analysed the reads in MiXCR, keeping a single row per CDR3 protein. The table has a few hundred thousand distinct CDR3 sequences, about 30% seen once. This clonotype came up once. Its antigen is still unknown. The sequencing sample was made of PBMCs. The TCR sequence derives from a human donor in good health (CMV status not recorded). Some clones in this sample may be carry-over from other donors' samples.

CDR3 amino acids: CASSLISGRYNEQFF. CDR3 nucleotides: TGTGCCAGCAGCTTAATTAGCGGGAGATACAATGAGCAGTTCTTC. The genes are TRBV11-2 and TRBJ2-1, with TRBD2 identical over 9 bases. Germline assignment: CDR1 SGHAT and CDR2 FQNNGV. Trimming at V came to 2 bases and at J to 4 bases, leaving 3 bases not matched to a gene. This CDR3 comprises 15 residues.